The following is a TCR beta chain sequence with its context. This record belongs to a study of blood T cell repertoires in COVID-19. Overall study: The samples span acute and convalescent COVID-19 from the United States, Italy and Spain. PBMCs, B-cell-depleted T cells, or T cells provided the cDNA or gDNA that made up the material.

Original handling: Quantification of nucleated cells was approximated via reference gene primer amplification. Only in-frame clones appear in the TCRdb table, and some are missing; sequencing was by immunoSEQ multiplex PCR. That table furnishes V, J and clone size, whereas the DNA furnished D and trimming. In the table there are approximately 260,000 clones, around 87% of which are singletons. This CDR3 has 14 amino acids. The ends were cut back, 0 bases at V and 6 bases at J, with 11 bases in the middle. Per the germline V gene, CDR1 is MNHEY and CDR2 is SVGAGI. The TCR comes from a man in his late teens or twenties with active or convalescent COVID-19. Specimen: peripheral blood. The chain uses TRBV6-5 and TRBJ1-2, with a tentative D call TRBD1 (5 bases). CDR3 nucleotides: TGTGCCAGCAGTTACTCGAGGCAGGGCCATGGCTACACCTTC. Protein: CASSYSRQGHGYTF.